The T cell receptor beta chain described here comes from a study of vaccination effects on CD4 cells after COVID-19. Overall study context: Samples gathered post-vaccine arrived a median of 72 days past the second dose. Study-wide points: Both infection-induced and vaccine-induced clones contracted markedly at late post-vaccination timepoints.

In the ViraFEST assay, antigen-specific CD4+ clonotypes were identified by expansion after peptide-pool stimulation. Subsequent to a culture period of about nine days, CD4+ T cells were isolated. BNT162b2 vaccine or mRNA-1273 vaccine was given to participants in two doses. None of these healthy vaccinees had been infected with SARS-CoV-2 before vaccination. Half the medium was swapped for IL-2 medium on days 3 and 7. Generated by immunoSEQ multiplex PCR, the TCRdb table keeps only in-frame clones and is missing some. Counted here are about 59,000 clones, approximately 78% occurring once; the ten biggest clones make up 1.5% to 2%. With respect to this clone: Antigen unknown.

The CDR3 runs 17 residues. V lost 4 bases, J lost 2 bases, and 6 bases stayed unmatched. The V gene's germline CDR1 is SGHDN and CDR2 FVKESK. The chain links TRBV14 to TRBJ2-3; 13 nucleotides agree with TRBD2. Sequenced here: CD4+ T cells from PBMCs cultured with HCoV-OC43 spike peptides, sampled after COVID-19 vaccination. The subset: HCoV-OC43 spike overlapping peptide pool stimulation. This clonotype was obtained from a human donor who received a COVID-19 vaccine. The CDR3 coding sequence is TGTGCCAGCAGCCCGACTAGCGGGAGGACAAACACAGATACGCAGTATTTT. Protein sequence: CASSPTSGRTNTDTQYF.